This TCR beta chain was found in a study of T cell responses to AZD1222 COVID-19 vaccine. Study-level information: The study pooled second doses at about 4 or about 12 weeks.

Sequencing was performed with immunoSEQ multiplex PCR; in TCRdb, only in-frame clones are kept and a portion is missing. The sample yields tens of thousands of clones, over 75% seen once. Study-level points and caveats: Unmutated regions of variants are reportedly targeted by nearly half of spike-specific TCRs. Females made up more of the donors, who were largely white British, and clonal diversity may have come out too low. Dominant CD4 TCR responses targeted spike regions 160-218 and 743-854.

Turning to this clone: Its antigen remains unidentified.

There are 15 residues in the CDR3. Germline values: CDR1 SGHDN, CDR2 FVKESK. J was trimmed by 5 bases and V by 4 bases; bases with no gene match: 10. The receptor's source is an adult in good health. The chain couples TRBV14 to TRBJ1-2, with 7 bases identical to TRBD1. The specimen comprised peripheral blood, sampled on day 0 of AZD1222 vaccination. The CDR3 nucleotides are TGTGCCAGCAGCCGAGGGGGCCCGCGGGGGTATGGCTACACCTTC. It specifies CASSRGGPRGYGYTF.